What follows is one TCR beta chain and its context. Its antigen remains unknown. Time point reported: patch test 1, 2 weeks after DPC sensitization. Sample treatment: therapeutic diphenylcyclopropenone sensitization with weekly scalp DPC. TCRdb itself ran the RACE reads through MiXCR, one entry per CDR3 protein. The sample lists roughly 100,000 distinct CDR3 sequences, about 11% occurring once. V was pared by 6 bases and J by 6 bases, with 15 bases between. In germline, CDR1 is SGHTA, CDR2 FQGNSA. This CDR3 has 14 amino acids. The source of the sample is a study of human T cells and chemical hapten exposure. As for the study in general: Skin of the upper inner arm, around 2 cm by around 2 cm, received 2% DPC for sensitization. Notes on the study in general: TCRs whose frequency exceeded 1 in 1000 remained the same following DPC sensitization.

The clonotype comes from a woman aged 40 to 50 with alopecia areata. Some clones in this sample may be carry-over from other donors' samples. The starting material was whole blood, obtained in connection with sensitization to the hapten diphenylcyclopropenone (DPC). The gene calls are TRBV7-2 and TRBJ2-1; weak D call: TRBD2 (6 bases). The CDR3 region is CASRPRDSLNEQFF. For the CDR3, the DNA is TGTGCCAGCAGGCCCAGGGACTCCCTCAATGAGCAGTTCTTC.